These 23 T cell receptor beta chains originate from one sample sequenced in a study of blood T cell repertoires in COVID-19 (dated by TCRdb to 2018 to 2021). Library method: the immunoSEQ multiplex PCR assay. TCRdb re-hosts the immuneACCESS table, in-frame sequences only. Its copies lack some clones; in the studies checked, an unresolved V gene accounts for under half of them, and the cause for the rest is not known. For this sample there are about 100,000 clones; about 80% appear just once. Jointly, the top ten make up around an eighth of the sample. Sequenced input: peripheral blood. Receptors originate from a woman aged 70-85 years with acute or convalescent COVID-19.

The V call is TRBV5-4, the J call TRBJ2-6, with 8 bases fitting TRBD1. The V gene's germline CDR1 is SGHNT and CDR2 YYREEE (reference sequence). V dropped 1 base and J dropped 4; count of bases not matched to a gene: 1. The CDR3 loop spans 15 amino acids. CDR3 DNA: TGTGCCAGCAGCTTGCAGGGGGCCGGGGCCAACGTCCTGACTTTC. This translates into CASSLQGAGANVLTF. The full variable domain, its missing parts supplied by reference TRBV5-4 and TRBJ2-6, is ETGVTQSPTHLIKTRGQQVTLRCSSQSGHNTVSWYQQALGQGPQFIFQYYREEENGRGNFPPRFSGLQFPNYSSELNVNALELDDSALYLCASSLQGAGANVLTFGAGSRLTVL.

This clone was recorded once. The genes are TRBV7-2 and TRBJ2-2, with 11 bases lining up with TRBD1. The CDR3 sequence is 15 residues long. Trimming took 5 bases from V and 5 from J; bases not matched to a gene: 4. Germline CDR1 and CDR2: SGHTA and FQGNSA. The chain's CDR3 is CASSGQGAGTGELFF. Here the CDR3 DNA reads TGTGCCAGCAGCGGACAGGGGGCTGGGACCGGGGAGCTGTTTTTT.

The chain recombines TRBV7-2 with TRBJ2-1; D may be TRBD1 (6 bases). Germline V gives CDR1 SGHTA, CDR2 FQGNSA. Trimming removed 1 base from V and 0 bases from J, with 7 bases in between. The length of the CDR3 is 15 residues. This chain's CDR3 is CASSLGGGSYNEQFF. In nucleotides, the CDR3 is TGTGCCAGCAGCTTAGGAGGGGGCTCCTACAATGAGCAGTTCTTC.

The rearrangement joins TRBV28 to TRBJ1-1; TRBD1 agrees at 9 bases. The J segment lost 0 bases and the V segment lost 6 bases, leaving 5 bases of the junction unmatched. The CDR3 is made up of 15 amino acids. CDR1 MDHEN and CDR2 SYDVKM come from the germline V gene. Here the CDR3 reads CASRDRGFMNTEAFF. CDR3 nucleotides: TGTGCCAGCAGGGACAGGGGATTTATGAACACTGAAGCTTTCTTT.

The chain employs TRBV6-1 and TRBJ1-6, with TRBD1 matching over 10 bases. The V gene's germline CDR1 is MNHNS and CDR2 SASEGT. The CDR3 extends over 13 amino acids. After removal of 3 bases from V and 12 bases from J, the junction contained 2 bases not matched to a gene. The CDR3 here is CASSETGGLPLHF. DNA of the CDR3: TGTGCCAGCAGTGAGACAGGGGGCCTACCCCTCCACTTT.

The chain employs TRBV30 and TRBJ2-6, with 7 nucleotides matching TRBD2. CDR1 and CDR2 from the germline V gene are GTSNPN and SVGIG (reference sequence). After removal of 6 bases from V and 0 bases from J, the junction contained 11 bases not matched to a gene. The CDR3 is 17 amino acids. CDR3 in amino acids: CACPAGREFSGANVLTF. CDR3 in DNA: TGTGCCTGCCCTGCGGGGCGGGAGTTCTCTGGGGCCAACGTCCTGACTTTC.

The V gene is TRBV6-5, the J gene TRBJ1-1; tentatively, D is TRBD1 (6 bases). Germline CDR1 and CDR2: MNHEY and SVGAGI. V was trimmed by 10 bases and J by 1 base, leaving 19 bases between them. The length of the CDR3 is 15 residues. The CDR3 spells CATAGARMGNTEAFF. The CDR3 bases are TGTGCCACGGCGGGGGCTCGTATGGGGAACACTGAAGCTTTCTTT.

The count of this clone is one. The DNA of the CDR3 is TGTGCCAGCAGCAAGGAACAGGGGGCGGGCTATGGCTACACCTTC. Translation: CASSKEQGAGYGYTF. The rearrangement uses TRBV7-9 and TRBJ1-2; the match to TRBD1 covers 9 bases. With 5 bases clipped from V and 4 bases from J, the junction kept 8 bases outside the gene matches. The CDR3 is made up of 15 amino acids. The germline gives CDR1 SEHNR, CDR2 FQNEAQ (reference sequence).

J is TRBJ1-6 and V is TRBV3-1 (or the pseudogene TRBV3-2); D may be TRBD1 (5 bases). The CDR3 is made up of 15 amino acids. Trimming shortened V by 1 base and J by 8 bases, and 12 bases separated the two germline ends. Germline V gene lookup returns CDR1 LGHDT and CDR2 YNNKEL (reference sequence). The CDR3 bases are TGTGCCAGCAGCCAAGTCCCAGGGTTGGATTCACCCCTCCACTTT. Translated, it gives CASSQVPGLDSPLHF.

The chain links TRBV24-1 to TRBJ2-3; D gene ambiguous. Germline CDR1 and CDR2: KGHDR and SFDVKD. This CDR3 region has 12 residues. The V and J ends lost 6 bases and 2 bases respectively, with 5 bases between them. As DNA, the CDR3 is TGTGCCACCAGTTCCTTCACAGATACGCAGTATTTT. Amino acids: CATSSFTDTQYF.

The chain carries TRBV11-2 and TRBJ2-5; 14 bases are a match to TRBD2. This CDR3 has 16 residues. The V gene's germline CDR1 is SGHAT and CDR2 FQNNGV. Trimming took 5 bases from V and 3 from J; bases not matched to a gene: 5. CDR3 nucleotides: TGTGCCAGCAGCATGGGACTAGCGGGGGCGGAAGAGACCCAGTACTTC. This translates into CASSMGLAGAEETQYF.

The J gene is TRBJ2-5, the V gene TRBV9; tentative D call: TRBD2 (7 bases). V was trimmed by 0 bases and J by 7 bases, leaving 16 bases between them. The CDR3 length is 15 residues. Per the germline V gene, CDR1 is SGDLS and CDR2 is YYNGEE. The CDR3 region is CASSVGTGGPGTQYF. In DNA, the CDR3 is TGTGCCAGCAGCGTAGGAACGGGGGGCCCTGGGACCCAGTACTTC. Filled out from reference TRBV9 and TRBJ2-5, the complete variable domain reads DSGVTQTPKHLITATGQRVTLRCSPRSGDLSVYWYQQSLDQGLQFLIQYYNGEERAKGNILERFSAQQFPDLHSELNLSSLELGDSALYFCASSVGTGGPGTQYFGPGTRLLVL.

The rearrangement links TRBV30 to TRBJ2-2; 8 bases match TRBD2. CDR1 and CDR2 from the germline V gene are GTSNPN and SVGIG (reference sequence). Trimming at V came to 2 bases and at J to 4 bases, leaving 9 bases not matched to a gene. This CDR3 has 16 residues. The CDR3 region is CAWSRLGAGGTGELFF. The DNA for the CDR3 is TGTGCCTGGAGTCGACTGGGGGCGGGGGGCACCGGGGAGCTGTTTTTT.

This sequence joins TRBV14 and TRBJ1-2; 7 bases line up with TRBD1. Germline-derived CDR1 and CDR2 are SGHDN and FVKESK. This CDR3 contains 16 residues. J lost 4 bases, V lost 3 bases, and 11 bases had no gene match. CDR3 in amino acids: CASSHWDSRSVYGYTF. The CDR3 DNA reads TGTGCCAGCAGCCATTGGGACAGCCGGTCCGTCTATGGCTACACCTTC.

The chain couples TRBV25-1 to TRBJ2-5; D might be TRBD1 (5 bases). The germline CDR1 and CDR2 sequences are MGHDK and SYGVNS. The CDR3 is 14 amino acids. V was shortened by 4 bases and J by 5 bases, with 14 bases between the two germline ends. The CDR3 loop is CASSVSRTIETQYF. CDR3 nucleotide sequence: TGTGCCAGCAGTGTCTCGAGGACAATCGAGACCCAGTACTTC.

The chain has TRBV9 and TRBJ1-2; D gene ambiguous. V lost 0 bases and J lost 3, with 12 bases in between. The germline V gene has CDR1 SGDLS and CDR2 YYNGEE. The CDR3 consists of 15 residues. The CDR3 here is CASSVEEGIYYGYTF. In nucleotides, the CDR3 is TGTGCCAGCAGCGTAGAAGAGGGAATTTACTATGGCTACACCTTC.

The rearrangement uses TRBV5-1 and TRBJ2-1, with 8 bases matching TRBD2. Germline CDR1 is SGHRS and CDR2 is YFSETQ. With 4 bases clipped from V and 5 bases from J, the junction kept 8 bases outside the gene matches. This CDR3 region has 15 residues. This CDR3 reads CASSSGGGRDNEQFF. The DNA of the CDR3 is TGCGCCAGCAGCAGCGGGGGAGGTCGGGACAATGAGCAGTTCTTC.

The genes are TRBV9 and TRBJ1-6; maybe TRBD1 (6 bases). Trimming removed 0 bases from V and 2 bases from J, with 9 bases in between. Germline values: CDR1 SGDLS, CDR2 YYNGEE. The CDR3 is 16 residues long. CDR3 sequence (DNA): TGTGCCAGCAGCGTAGAGACAGGACCCTATAATTCACCCCTCCACTTT. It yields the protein CASSVETGPYNSPLHF.

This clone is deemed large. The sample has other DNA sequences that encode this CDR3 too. The CDR3: CASSLVRNEQFF. CDR3 coding DNA: TGCGCCAGCAGCTTGGTTAGAAATGAGCAGTTCTTC. This chain connects TRBV5-1 to TRBJ2-1; D uncertain. CDR1 and CDR2 (germline): SGHRS, YFSETQ. Trimming removed 0 bases from V and 7 bases from J, with 5 bases in between. This CDR3 has 12 amino acids.

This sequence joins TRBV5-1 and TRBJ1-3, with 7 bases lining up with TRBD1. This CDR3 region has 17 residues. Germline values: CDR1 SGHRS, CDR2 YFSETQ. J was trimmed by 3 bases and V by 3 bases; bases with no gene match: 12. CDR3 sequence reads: CASSSTGAGGDGNTIYF. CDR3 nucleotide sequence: TGCGCCAGCAGCTCAACAGGGGCCGGAGGGGATGGAAACACCATATATTTT.

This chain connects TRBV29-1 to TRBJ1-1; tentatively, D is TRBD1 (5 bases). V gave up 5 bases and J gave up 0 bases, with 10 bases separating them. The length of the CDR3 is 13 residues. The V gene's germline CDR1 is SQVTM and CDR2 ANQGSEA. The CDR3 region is CSVLGGMNTEAFF. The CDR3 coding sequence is TGCAGCGTTCTTGGGGGGATGAACACTGAAGCTTTCTTT.

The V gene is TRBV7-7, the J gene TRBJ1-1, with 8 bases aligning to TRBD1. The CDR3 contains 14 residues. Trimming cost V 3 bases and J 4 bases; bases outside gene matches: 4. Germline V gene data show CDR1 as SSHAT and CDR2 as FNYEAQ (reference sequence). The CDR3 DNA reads TGTGCCAGCAGCTTGGACAGGGCTTCCACTGAAGCTTTCTTT. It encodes CASSLDRASTEAFF. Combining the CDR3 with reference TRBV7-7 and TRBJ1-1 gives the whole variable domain GAGVSQSPRYKVTKRGQDVTLRCDPISSHATLYWYQQALGQGPEFLTYFNYEAQPDKSGLPSDRFSAERPEGSISTLTIQRTEQRDSAMYRCASSLDRASTEAFFGQGTRLTVV.

The CDR3, as DNA: TGTGCCAGCAGCTTAAGTTCCGGGGTGAATGGCTACACCTTC. Encoded protein: CASSLSSGVNGYTF. The V call is TRBV7-9, the J call TRBJ1-2; D unclear. Trimming left V 2 bases short and J 6 bases short, with 13 bases between. This CDR3 is built from 14 residues. The germline CDR1 and CDR2 sequences are SEHNR and FQNEAQ (reference sequence).